These 5 T cell receptor beta chains were all obtained from the same sample, sequenced in a study of siplizumab effects on memory and regulatory T cells. TCRdb's copy holds only in-frame clones and misses some; the assay was immunoSEQ multiplex PCR. The sample has over 45,000 clones, just over 95% seen once. Sequencing was carried out using naive CD8+ T cells sorted from blood. The source of these receptors is a human donor in good health.

This chain connects TRBV5-1 to TRBJ1-6, with TRBD1 as a possible D gene (5 bases). The V end was cut by 6 bases, the J end by 8 bases, with 12 bases between. Germline V gene sequence: CDR1 SGHRS, CDR2 YFSETQ. This CDR3 has 13 amino acids. The CDR3 sequence is CASKQGNDSPLHF. CDR3 DNA sequence: TGCGCCAGCAAGCAGGGAAATGATTCACCCCTCCACTTT. The complete variable domain, with remaining parts taken from reference TRBV5-1 and TRBJ1-6, reads KAGVTQTPRYLIKTRGQQVTLSCSPISGHRSVSWYQQTPGQGLQFLFEYFSETQRNKGNFPGRFSGRQFSNSRSEMNVSTLELGDSALYLCASKQGNDSPLHFGNGTRLTVT.

The CDR3 protein is CASSAGTSGSGTGELFF. The DNA for the CDR3 is TGTGCCAGCAGCGCGGGGACTAGCGGGAGTGGCACCGGGGAGCTGTTTTTT. The V and J genes are TRBV5-4 and TRBJ2-2; 14 bases map to TRBD2. V gave up 4 bases and J gave up 4 bases; unmatched junction bases: 6. Germline CDR1 is SGHNT and CDR2 is YYREEE (reference sequence). The CDR3 has 17 amino acids.

The J gene is TRBJ2-3, the V gene TRBV2; D possibly corresponds to TRBD2 (6 bases). V was cut by 3 bases and J by 5 bases, with 21 bases left in between. CDR1 and CDR2 from the germline V gene are SNHLY and FYNNEI. This CDR3 region has 17 residues. CDR3 protein: CASSDRGAADERDTQYF. The DNA of the CDR3 is TGTGCCAGCAGTGATCGCGGGGCGGCGGACGAGAGAGATACGCAGTATTTT.

The rearrangement uses TRBV25-1 and TRBJ1-1; D is undetermined. The V end was cut by 10 bases, the J end by 5 bases, with 11 bases between. The CDR3 covers 11 residues. Germline loops: CDR1 MGHDK, CDR2 SYGVNS. The CDR3 loop reads CATWIGTEAFF. CDR3 DNA sequence: TGTGCCACCTGGATTGGGACTGAAGCTTTCTTT.

The rearrangement uses TRBV29-1 and TRBJ2-4; 7 positions match TRBD1. Trimming took 6 bases from V and 0 from J; bases not matched to a gene: 5. Germline CDR1 reads SQVTM; CDR2 reads ANQGSEA. The CDR3 spans 14 residues. This CDR3 is CSVVTGVAKNIQYF. In nucleotides, the CDR3 is TGCAGCGTCGTTACAGGGGTAGCCAAAAACATTCAGTACTTC.